Listed below are T cell receptor beta chains from one sample, sequenced in a study of shared clonotypes between healthy human individuals. TCRdb's copy holds only in-frame clones and misses some; the assay was immunoSEQ multiplex PCR. The table has about 680,000 clones, 90% to 95% seen once. The material sequenced was naive CD8+ T cells sorted from blood. The receptor set was obtained from a man aged 25-45 years in good health. Each CDR3 is given with its conserved first and last residue. The D gene is left open where the match is weak. Size is omitted from some rows. Given values are once, few, many or a class for expanded clones.

once | - | TRBJ1-4 | TRBV5-4 | TGTGCCAGCAGCATCGACGGGCTAAGTAATGAAAAACTGTTTTTT | CASSIDGLSNEKLFF
- | - | TRBJ2-5 | TRBV29-1 | TGCAGCGTTGAACTTATGGGGAAGACCCAGTACTTC | CSVELMGKTQYF
few | - | TRBJ1-1 | TRBV2 | TGTGCCAGCAAAGGACCTGAAGCTTTCTTT | CASKGPEAFF
- | - | TRBJ1-2 | TRBV2 | TGTGCCAGCACCCTAAACCCGCTTTTGGCTAACTATGGCTACACCTTC | CASTLNPLLANYGYTF
- | - | TRBJ2-2 | TRBV27 | TGTGCCAGCAGCCTCTTCACTCTATACCCCGGGGAGCTGTTTTTT | CASSLFTLYPGELFF
- | TRBD1 | TRBJ2-7 | TRBV9 | TGTGCCAGCAGCATTGACAGGGCGGCCTACGAGCAGTACTTC | CASSIDRAAYEQYF
- | - | TRBJ2-1 | TRBV29-1 | TGCAGCGTTGACGAGCAGGGTTACAATGAGCAGTTCTTC | CSVDEQGYNEQFF
- | - | TRBJ2-2 | TRBV27 | TGTGCCAGCAGTTACCGATCCGGGGAGCTGTTTTTT | CASSYRSGELFF
- | TRBD2 | TRBJ2-7 | TRBV7-6 | TGTGCCAGCAGCTTAACTGCGGGACTAGCGGGAGGAAGCTCCTACGAGCAGTACTTC | CASSLTAGLAGGSSYEQYF
- | TRBD1 | TRBJ2-1 | TRBV7-9 | TGTGCCAGCAGCCTCCTGACAGGGACCCCTAGGAATGAGCAGTTCTTC | CASSLLTGTPRNEQFF
- | - | TRBJ1-1 | TRBV13 | TGTGCCAGCAGCTTAGATCAGAACACTGAAGCTTTCTTT | CASSLDQNTEAFF
- | TRBD1 | TRBJ1-5 | TRBV4-3 | TGCGCCAGCACCCCTGGATTGGGGACAGATCAGCCCCAGCATTTT | CASTPGLGTDQPQHF
- | TRBD1 | TRBJ1-1 | TRBV7-9 | TGTGCCAGCAACCCACCAGGGGGCTATGGGAACACTGAAGCTTTCTTT | CASNPPGGYGNTEAFF
- | - | TRBJ2-1 | TRBV18 | TGTGCCAGCTCACCACCACGGGAGACCTACAATGAGCAGTTCTTC | CASSPPRETYNEQFF
- | - | TRBJ1-2 | TRBV5-4 | TGTGCCACCAAGCTGGAGACCGGGCCTTCAAGGGGCTACACCTTC | CATKLETGPSRGYTF
- | - | TRBJ2-3 | TRBV4-1 | TGCGCCAGCAGCCAAGAAGAGAACGGGATGACAGATACGCAGTATTTT | CASSQEENGMTDTQYF
- | TRBD2 | TRBJ2-5 | TRBV10-3 | TGTGCCATCAGTGATCTCCCGGGACTATCAATCGCGGGCCAAGAGACCCAGTACTTC | CAISDLPGLSIAGQETQYF
- | - | TRBJ2-7 | TRBV27 | TGTGCCACCCACGACCGGGCAAGAGGGACCACCCAGCAGTACTTC | CATHDRARGTTQQYF
- | - | TRBJ2-7 | TRBV6-6 | TGTGCCAGCAGTTACCCCGGAGCGACCAACGAGCAGTACTTC | CASSYPGATNEQYF
- | - | TRBJ2-7 | TRBV19 | TGTGCCAGTAGTATAGATTCGGGGTCTCCCTACGAGCAGTACTTC | CASSIDSGSPYEQYF
once | - | TRBJ1-5 | TRBV18 | TGTGCCAGCTCACCCTTGGGGGAGGGACGGGTTAGCAATCAGCCCCAGCATTTT | CASSPLGEGRVSNQPQHF
- | TRBD1 | TRBJ2-3 | TRBV9 | TGTGCCAGCAGCGGGGGGACAGGTTCCTTGACAGATACGCAGTATTTT | CASSGGTGSLTDTQYF
- | TRBD2 | TRBJ2-7 | TRBV7-2 | TGTGCCAGCAGCACCCGACTAGCGGGAGAACTCTACGAGCAGTACTTC | CASSTRLAGELYEQYF
- | - | TRBJ1-1 | TRBV12-5 | TGTGCTAGTGGCCCCGGGACCCAAATTTCTGAAGCTTTCTTT | CASGPGTQISEAFF
- | - | TRBJ2-4 | TRBV20-1 | TGCAGTGCTAGAAGGGGAAACATTCAGTACTTC | CSARRGNIQYF
few | - | TRBJ2-7 | TRBV14 | TGTGCCAGCAGCCCATCCACGGGGCCCCTCCGCTACGAGCAGTACTTC | CASSPSTGPLRYEQYF
- | - | TRBJ1-1 | TRBV6-5 | TGTGCCAGCAGTTACTCAGTCTCCCGGGGGGCTGAAGCTTTCTTT | CASSYSVSRGAEAFF
- | - | TRBJ1-1 | TRBV28 | TGTGCCAGTTGCTGGGTGGGGACTGAAGCTTTCTTT | CASCWVGTEAFF
- | TRBD2 | TRBJ2-3 | TRBV7-8 | TGTGCCAGCAGCTTATTAGCGGGAGGGGGAGATACGCAGTATTTT | CASSLLAGGGDTQYF
- | - | TRBJ1-1 | TRBV5-6 | TGTGCCAGCAGCTTGGGGGAGAACACTGAAGCTTTCTTT | CASSLGENTEAFF
- | - | TRBJ2-7 | TRBV6-5 | TGTGCCAGCAGTTCGTCAAACAGGGAGCCGGCGTACGAGCAGTACTTC | CASSSSNREPAYEQYF
- | - | TRBJ2-5 | TRBV27 | TGTGCCAGCAGTTTTACCGGGGACCAAGAGACCCAGTACTTC | CASSFTGDQETQYF
- | TRBD2 | TRBJ2-7 | TRBV7-9 | TGTGCCAGCAGCCCTTGGCCCATGGGACTAGCGGGAGAATACGAGCAGTACTTC | CASSPWPMGLAGEYEQYF
- | - | TRBJ2-7 | TRBV5-6 | TGTGCCAGCAGCTATAACTGGATCTCCTACGAGCAGTACTTC | CASSYNWISYEQYF
- | - | TRBJ2-1 | TRBV27 | TGTGCCAGCAAGGTCGGGACTGACTTCTCCTACAATGAGCAGTTCTTC | CASKVGTDFSYNEQFF
- | - | TRBJ2-5 | TRBV2 | TGTGCCAGCAGTCGGTCAGATCAAGAGACCCAGTACTTC | CASSRSDQETQYF